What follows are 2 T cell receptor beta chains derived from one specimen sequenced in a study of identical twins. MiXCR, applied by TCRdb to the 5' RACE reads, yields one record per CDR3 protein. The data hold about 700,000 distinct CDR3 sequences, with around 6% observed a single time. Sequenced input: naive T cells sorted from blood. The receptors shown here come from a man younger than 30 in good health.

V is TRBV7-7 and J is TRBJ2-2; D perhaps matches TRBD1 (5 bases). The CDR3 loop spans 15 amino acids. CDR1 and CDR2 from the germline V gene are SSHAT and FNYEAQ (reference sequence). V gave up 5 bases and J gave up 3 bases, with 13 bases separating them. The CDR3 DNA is TGTGCCAGCAGCAGCCCCTTGGGGCACACCGGGGAGCTGTTTTTT. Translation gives CASSSPLGHTGELFF.

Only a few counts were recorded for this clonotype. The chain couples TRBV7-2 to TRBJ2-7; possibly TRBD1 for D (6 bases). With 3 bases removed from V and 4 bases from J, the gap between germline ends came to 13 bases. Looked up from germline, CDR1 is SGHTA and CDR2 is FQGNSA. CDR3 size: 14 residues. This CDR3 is CASSFMDSFYEQYF. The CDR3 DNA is TGTGCCAGCAGCTTCATGGACAGTTTTTACGAGCAGTACTTC.